The 29 T cell receptor beta chains below were found in one sample sequenced in a study of cytomegalovirus exposure and HLA in healthy donors (dated by TCRdb to the late 2010s). The library was generated by the immunoSEQ multiplex PCR assay. For the multiplex PCR, a mixture combining 60 forward primers for TCR Vbeta segments and 13 reverse primers for TCR Jbeta segments was used. Here the immuneACCESS table is served through TCRdb, limited to in-frame sequences with V and J called. Missing clones are a known gap in these copies; in checked studies unresolved V genes cover under half, and the rest lacks a known reason. The sample table records around 150,000 clones; around 77% of these occur just once. Of the sample, more than 1.2% is held by the ten largest clones. The sample was PBMCs. These receptors were obtained from a man in his 60s in good health and CMV-seronegative.

The genes are TRBV7-8 and TRBJ1-5; TRBD1 matches at 11 bases. The V and J ends lost 1 base and 7 bases, in that order; junction bases with no gene match: 6. Germline V gene data show CDR1 as SGHVS and CDR2 as FQNEAQ. The CDR3 runs to 16 residues. CDR3 in amino acids: CASSLGTGGGGQPQHF. The CDR3 DNA reads as TGTGCCAGCAGCTTAGGGACAGGGGGCGGAGGACAGCCCCAGCATTTT.

The V gene is TRBV10-3, the J gene TRBJ1-3; no definite D call. Germline loops: CDR1 ENHRY, CDR2 SYGVKD. This CDR3 spans 14 amino acids. Deletions cut 11 bases from V and 4 bases from J, with 18 bases between. This CDR3 is CAGSTPGLGNTIYF. CDR3 coding DNA: TGTGCCGGATCGACGCCGGGGTTGGGAAACACCATATATTTT.

This chain joins TRBV5-8 and TRBJ2-4, with a tentative D call TRBD2 (5 bases). V was trimmed by 8 bases and J by 0 bases, leaving 15 bases between them. Germline CDR1 is SGHTS and CDR2 is YDEGEE. CDR3 length: 15 residues. The CDR3 nucleotides are TGTGCCAGTCGTCGGCGGGTTGAAGCCAAAAACATTCAGTACTTC. Protein sequence: CASRRRVEAKNIQYF.

This clone was detected once. The chain employs TRBV27 and TRBJ2-5, with D perhaps TRBD2 (6 bases). The better agreement between TRBJ2-7 and the DNA end casts doubt on the J call. Germline V lookup: CDR1 MNHEY, CDR2 SMNVEV (reference sequence). The CDR3 covers 15 residues. The CDR3 here is CASRFFGGSSYEQYF. CDR3 coding DNA: TGTGCCAGCAGGTTCTTCGGGGGTAGCTCCTACGAGCAGTACTTC.

The chain combines TRBV6-1 with TRBJ2-1; D ambiguous. V lost 3 bases and J lost 0, with 9 bases in between. The germline CDR1 and CDR2 sequences are MNHNS and SASEGT. This CDR3 comprises 15 residues. CDR3: CASSEAQVSYNEQFF. The CDR3 DNA sequence: TGTGCCAGCAGTGAGGCTCAGGTCTCCTACAATGAGCAGTTCTTC.

This chain joins TRBV19 and TRBJ2-5; D uncertain. This CDR3 contains 13 residues. Per germline, CDR1 LNHDA and CDR2 SQIVND (reference sequence). The ends were cut back, 5 bases at V and 1 base at J, with 8 bases in the middle. The CDR3 sequence is CASSQNFQETQYF. The CDR3 region has the DNA TGTGCCAGTAGTCAAAACTTCCAAGAGACCCAGTACTTC. Combining the CDR3 with reference TRBV19 and TRBJ2-5 gives the whole variable domain DGGITQSPKYLFRKEGQNVTLSCEQNLNHDAMYWYRQDPGQGLRLIYYSQIVNDFQKGDIAEGYSVSREKKESFPLTVTSAQKNPTAFYLCASSQNFQETQYFGPGTRLLVL.

This clone was found a few times. V usage is TRBV14 and J usage is TRBJ2-4; possibly TRBD1 for D (6 bases). V lost 2 bases, J lost 13 bases, and 30 bases lay in between. CDR3 length equals 18 residues. Germline values: CDR1 SGHDN, CDR2 FVKESK. The CDR3 region has the DNA TGTGCCAGCAGCCAACATTCCCCAATGCAAAGGGGGACCTTCCGCCAGTACTTC. Its protein is CASSQHSPMQRGTFRQYF.

This CDR3 is CASSEVGPGTGAYEQYF. CDR3 nucleotide sequence: TGCGCCAGCAGTGAGGTAGGACCCGGGACAGGGGCCTACGAGCAGTACTTC. The chain couples TRBV10-1 to TRBJ2-7, with TRBD1 matching over 10 bases. There are 17 residues in the CDR3. The V and J ends lost 2 bases and 2 bases, in that order; junction bases with no gene match: 9. The germline V gene has CDR1 WNHNN and CDR2 SYGVQD (reference sequence).

The chain combines TRBV28 with TRBJ2-7, with 8 bases lining up with TRBD1. V was clipped by 6 bases and J by 0 bases; unmatched bases: 10. This CDR3 has 16 residues. Per the germline V gene, CDR1 is MDHEN and CDR2 is SYDVKM. The CDR3: CASRAPGQGGSYEQYF. CDR3 DNA sequence: TGTGCCAGCAGGGCCCCCGGACAGGGCGGCTCCTACGAGCAGTACTTC.

The V call is TRBV9, the J call TRBJ1-1, with TRBD1 identical over 11 bases. This CDR3 contains 16 residues. Germline loops: CDR1 SGDLS, CDR2 YYNGEE. J gave up 7 bases and V 3 bases, and 11 bases lay outside the gene matches. CDR3 in DNA: TGTGCCAGCAGCGCCAACACGGGACAGGGGGTCGATGAAGCTTTCTTT. Its protein is CASSANTGQGVDEAFF.

The V call is TRBV7-9, the J call TRBJ1-5; D is perhaps TRBD1 (5 bases). Trimming took 6 bases from V and 3 from J, leaving 12 bases between them. The CDR3 runs to 14 residues. The V gene's germline CDR1 is SEHNR and CDR2 FQNEAQ (reference sequence). The CDR3 DNA sequence: TGTGCCAGCAGTCAGGACAATAACAATCAGCCCCAGCATTTT. It specifies CASSQDNNNQPQHF.

The chain is built from TRBV5-1 and TRBJ2-1, with 10 positions matching TRBD2. V lost 2 bases, J lost 7 bases, and 6 bases stayed unmatched. Germline V gene data show CDR1 as SGHRS and CDR2 as YFSETQ. The CDR3 length is 15 residues. The CDR3 DNA is TGCGCCAGCAGCTTCCCTCTAGCGGGGGCGAATGAGCAGTTCTTC. It translates to CASSFPLAGANEQFF.

This clone was seen only once. The rearrangement links TRBV6-1 to TRBJ2-7, with TRBD2 identical over 7 bases. This CDR3 comprises 13 residues. Trimming at V came to 9 bases and at J to 3 bases, leaving 8 bases not matched to a gene. Germline CDR1 is MNHNS and CDR2 is SASEGT. The chain's CDR3 is CASKRDEVYEQYF. As DNA, the CDR3 is TGTGCCAGTAAGCGGGACGAGGTCTACGAGCAGTACTTC.

This clone was seen once. The chain joins TRBV6-5 to TRBJ2-3; 7 nucleotides align to TRBD2. Trimming removed 8 bases from V and 4 bases from J; junction bases left unmatched: 3. The CDR3 has 12 residues. Looked up from germline, CDR1 is MNHEY and CDR2 is SVGAGI. The CDR3 here is CASGRAPDTQYF. The CDR3, as DNA: TGTGCCAGCGGGAGGGCTCCAGATACGCAGTATTTT.

This chain links TRBV19 with TRBJ2-3; 8 bases agree with TRBD1. Germline assignment: CDR1 LNHDA and CDR2 SQIVND (reference sequence). The CDR3 length is 14 residues. J was trimmed by 5 bases and V by 6 bases; bases with no gene match: 7. CDR3 sequence (DNA): TGTGCCAGTAGGGCAGGGGGCTGGGGAGATACGCAGTATTTT. Translation gives CASRAGGWGDTQYF.

The chain is built from TRBV9 and TRBJ2-3, with D tentatively TRBD2 (6 bases). The V end was cut by 3 bases, the J end by 2 bases, with 10 bases between. CDR1 is SGDLS and CDR2 is YYNGEE in the germline V gene. The CDR3 contains 14 residues. The CDR3 reads CASSGGTSTDTQYF. CDR3 DNA: TGTGCCAGCAGCGGGGGGACTTCCACAGATACGCAGTATTTT. The whole variable domain, remainder taken from reference TRBV9 and TRBJ2-3, is DSGVTQTPKHLITATGQRVTLRCSPRSGDLSVYWYQQSLDQGLQFLIQYYNGEERAKGNILERFSAQQFPDLHSELNLSSLELGDSALYFCASSGGTSTDTQYFGPGTRLTVL.

This rearrangement joins TRBV30 to TRBJ1-5; a weak D match, TRBD1 (5 bases). Per germline, CDR1 GTSNPN and CDR2 SVGIG (reference sequence). CDR3 length: 13 amino acids. V lost 2 bases to trimming and J lost 2 bases, with 7 bases between them. In DNA form, the CDR3 reads TGTGCCTGGAGTAAACAGGGCAATCAGCCCCAGCATTTT. Its protein product is CAWSKQGNQPQHF.

DNA for the CDR3: TGCGCCAGCAGCCAGACAGGGGCTAGCAATCAGCCCCAGCATTTT. Protein: CASSQTGASNQPQHF. This sequence joins TRBV5-1 and TRBJ1-5; 8 nucleotides match TRBD1. The CDR3 has 15 residues. Per germline, CDR1 SGHRS and CDR2 YFSETQ. Losses at the gene ends were 4 bases for V and 0 bases for J; bases not matched to a gene: 3.

V usage is TRBV7-6 and J usage is TRBJ2-2, with 7 bases that match TRBD1. Unmatched junction bases numbered 7, after V lost 5 bases and J lost 1 base. The germline CDR1 and CDR2 sequences are SGHVS and FNYEAQ. The CDR3 is 16 residues long. The CDR3 region has the DNA TGTGCCAGCAGCCCGCCGACAGGGTTGAACACCGGGGAGCTGTTTTTT. Its protein is CASSPPTGLNTGELFF.

V gene TRBV7-6 combines with J gene TRBJ1-1; 8 positions agree with TRBD1. The CDR3 sequence is 15 residues long. Germline V gene sequence: CDR1 SGHVS, CDR2 FNYEAQ. V gave up 4 bases and J gave up 3 bases; unmatched junction bases: 7. Written as DNA, the CDR3 is TGTGCCAGCAGCTCAGACAGGGGATATTACACTGAAGCTTTCTTT. It specifies CASSSDRGYYTEAFF.

The chain recombines TRBV6-5 with TRBJ1-2, with a weak D call TRBD1 (6 bases). The CDR3 sequence is 15 residues long. V lost 6 bases, J lost 1 base, and 15 bases lay in between. Per germline, CDR1 MNHEY and CDR2 SVGAGI. The CDR3 region has the DNA TGTGCCAGCAGACCATCGACAGGAAATAACTATGGCTACACCTTC. Amino acids: CASRPSTGNNYGYTF.

The chain carries TRBV7-7 and TRBJ2-5; 7 bases are a match to TRBD1. CDR1 is SSHAT and CDR2 is FNYEAQ in the germline V gene (reference sequence). V lost 5 bases to trimming and J lost 5 bases; unmatched junction nucleotides: 5. The CDR3 extends over 13 amino acids. The chain's CDR3 is CASSPGTVETQYF. In DNA, the CDR3 is TGTGCCAGCAGCCCCGGGACAGTCGAGACCCAGTACTTC. Variable domain in full (rest from reference TRBV7-7 and TRBJ2-5): GAGVSQSPRYKVTKRGQDVTLRCDPISSHATLYWYQQALGQGPEFLTYFNYEAQPDKSGLPSDRFSAERPEGSISTLTIQRTEQRDSAMYRCASSPGTVETQYFGPGTRLLVL.

The chain recombines TRBV5-1 with TRBJ2-1; a weak D match, TRBD1 (6 bases). The germline gives CDR1 SGHRS, CDR2 YFSETQ. The CDR3 loop spans 14 amino acids. The V gene lost 4 bases and the J gene lost 3 bases, with 11 bases spanning the gap. The CDR3 DNA sequence: TGCGCCAGCAGCGGGACACTCTACTACAATGAGCAGTTCTTC. Translation: CASSGTLYYNEQFF.

The chain carries TRBV11-2 and TRBJ2-3; 11 positions match TRBD2. The CDR3 contains 18 residues. CDR1 and CDR2 from the germline V gene are SGHAT and FQNNGV. Trimming cost V 3 bases and J 2 bases; bases outside gene matches: 10. In DNA form, the CDR3 reads TGTGCCAGCAGCTTTGTCGCGACTAGCGGGATGAACACAGATACGCAGTATTTT. As protein: CASSFVATSGMNTDTQYF.

The V gene is TRBV30, the J gene TRBJ2-1, with TRBD2 matching 8 bases. There are 15 residues in the CDR3. After removal of 4 bases from V and 5 bases from J, the junction contained 10 bases not matched to a gene. From germline, CDR1 is GTSNPN and CDR2 SVGIG (reference sequence). The CDR3 bases are TGTGCCTGGACCAGGCGGGAGGTTCTGCACAATGAGCAGTTCTTC. Translated, it gives CAWTRREVLHNEQFF.

This chain uses TRBV10-3 with TRBJ2-5; a weak D match, TRBD1 (6 bases). The CDR3 runs 13 residues. The V gene's germline CDR1 is ENHRY and CDR2 SYGVKD. V was clipped by 8 bases and J by 0 bases, with 10 bases between them. CDR3 bases: TGTGCCATCTCAGGGGAAAACCAAGAGACCCAGTACTTC. Translating it yields CAISGENQETQYF.

The chain carries TRBV5-1 and TRBJ2-4; D may be TRBD1 (5 bases). In germline, CDR1 is SGHRS, CDR2 YFSETQ. CDR3 length equals 15 residues. The germline V and J ends were trimmed by 2 bases and 5 bases, with 14 bases remaining between them. DNA for the CDR3: TGCGCCAGCAGCTTAGGTAGACAGCCCCAAAACATTCAGTACTTC. Residues: CASSLGRQPQNIQYF. Full variable domain (rest looked up from reference TRBV5-1 and TRBJ2-4): KAGVTQTPRYLIKTRGQQVTLSCSPISGHRSVSWYQQTPGQGLQFLFEYFSETQRNKGNFPGRFSGRQFSNSRSEMNVSTLELGDSALYLCASSLGRQPQNIQYFGAGTRLSVL.

The J gene is TRBJ1-4, the V gene TRBV27, with unresolved D. V dropped 8 bases and J dropped 7 bases, with 17 bases sitting between them. There are 14 residues in the CDR3. Germline-derived CDR1 and CDR2 are MNHEY and SMNVEV (reference sequence). The CDR3 coding sequence is TGTGCCAGCTCCTCACCCGGGTTAGGTGAAAAACTGTTTTTT. It is translated as CASSSPGLGEKLFF.

V usage is TRBV28 and J usage is TRBJ2-7; 7 bases agree with TRBD1. From germline, CDR1 is MDHEN and CDR2 SYDVKM. Germline trimming cut 6 bases from V and 2 bases from J; bases unmatched to any gene: 4. The CDR3 is 13 amino acids. CDR3 region: CASRPGQTYEQYF. DNA for the CDR3: TGTGCCAGCAGGCCGGGACAGACCTACGAGCAGTACTTC.